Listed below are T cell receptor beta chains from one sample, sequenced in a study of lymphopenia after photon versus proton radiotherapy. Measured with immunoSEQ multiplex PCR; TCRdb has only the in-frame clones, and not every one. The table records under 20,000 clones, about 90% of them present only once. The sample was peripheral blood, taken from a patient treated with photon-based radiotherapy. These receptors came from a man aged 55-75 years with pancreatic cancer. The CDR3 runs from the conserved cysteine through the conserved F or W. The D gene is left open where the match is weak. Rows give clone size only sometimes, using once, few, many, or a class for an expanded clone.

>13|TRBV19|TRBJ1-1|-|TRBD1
CASIQGASAEAFF
TGTGCCAGTATCCAGGGGGCGAGCGCTGAAGCTTTCTTT
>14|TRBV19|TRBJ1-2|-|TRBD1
CASSIGQGGYGYTF
TGTGCCAGTAGTATAGGACAGGGCGGCTATGGCTACACCTTC
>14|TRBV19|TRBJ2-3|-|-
CASSIPPLDRGQYF
TGTGCCAGTAGTATTCCCCCCTTGGACCGAGGGCAGTATTTT
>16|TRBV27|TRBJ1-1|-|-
CASSFMGALMNTEAFF
TGTGCCAGCAGTTTCATGGGGGCACTCATGAACACTGAAGCTTTCTTT
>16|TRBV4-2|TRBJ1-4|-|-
CASSQGVQGANEKLFF
TGTGCCAGCAGCCAAGGGGTACAGGGCGCTAATGAAAAACTGTTTTTT
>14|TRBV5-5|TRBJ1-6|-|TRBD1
CASSSQGADSPLHF
TGTGCCAGCAGCTCTCAGGGGGCGGATTCACCCCTCCACTTT
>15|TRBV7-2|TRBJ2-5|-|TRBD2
CASSFSGGRKETQYF
TGTGCCAGCAGTTTTAGCGGGGGGCGAAAAGAGACCCAGTACTTC
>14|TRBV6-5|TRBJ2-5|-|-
CASSYSGAGETQYF
TGTGCCAGCAGTTACTCGGGGGCAGGGGAGACCCAGTACTTC
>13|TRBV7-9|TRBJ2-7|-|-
CASSLGTLYEQYF
TGTGCCAGCAGCTTAGGGACACTCTACGAGCAGTACTTC
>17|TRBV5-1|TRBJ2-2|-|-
CASSLEHPGLDPGELFF
TGCGCCAGCAGCCTGGAACATCCGGGTCTAGATCCCGGGGAGCTGTTTTTT
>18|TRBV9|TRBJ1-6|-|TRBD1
CASSASPFPGQGYSPLHF
TGTGCCAGCAGCGCGTCACCTTTTCCGGGACAGGGGTATTCACCCCTCCACTTT
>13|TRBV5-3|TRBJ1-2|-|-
CASSLATNYGYTF
TGTGCCAGCAGCTTGGCCACTAACTATGGCTACACCTTC
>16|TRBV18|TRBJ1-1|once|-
CASSRPTYAGGTEAFF
TGTGCCAGCTCACGACCCACGTATGCGGGAGGCACTGAAGCTTTCTTT
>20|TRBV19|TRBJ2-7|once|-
CASKSQIRDLEINPRYEQYF
TGTGCCAGTAAATCCCAAATCCGGGATTTGGAAATCAACCCCAGATACGAGCAGTACTTC
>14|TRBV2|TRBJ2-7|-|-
CASREGGYNYEQYF
TGTGCCAGCAGGGAGGGGGGGTACAACTACGAGCAGTACTTC
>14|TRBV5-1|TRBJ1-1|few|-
CASSFFQGNTEAFF
TGCGCCAGCAGCTTTTTCCAGGGGAACACTGAAGCTTTCTTT
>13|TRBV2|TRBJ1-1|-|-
CASNGEADTEAFF
TGTGCCAGCAACGGGGAAGCAGACACTGAAGCTTTCTTT
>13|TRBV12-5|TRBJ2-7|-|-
CASGGPSSYEQYF
TGTGCTAGTGGGGGACCTAGCTCCTACGAGCAGTACTTC
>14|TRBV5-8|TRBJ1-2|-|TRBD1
CASSFRGLGYGYTF
TGTGCCAGCAGCTTTAGGGGGCTGGGCTATGGCTACACCTTC
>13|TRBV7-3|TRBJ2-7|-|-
CASSSSGLTEQYF
TGTGCCAGCAGCTCCTCCGGGTTGACCGAGCAGTACTTC
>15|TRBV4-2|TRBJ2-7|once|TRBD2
CASTVAWGGSYEQYF
TGTGCCAGCACCGTCGCCTGGGGGGGCTCCTACGAGCAGTACTTC
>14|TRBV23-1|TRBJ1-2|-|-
CASSQSMFNYGYTF
TGCGCCAGCAGTCAATCGATGTTTAACTATGGCTACACCTTC
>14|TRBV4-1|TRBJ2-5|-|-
CASSPRGIEETQYF
TGCGCCAGCAGCCCTCGGGGGATAGAAGAGACCCAGTACTTC
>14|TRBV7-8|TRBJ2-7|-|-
CASSLVGQYYEQYF
TGTGCCAGCAGCTTAGTCGGGCAGTATTACGAGCAGTACTTC
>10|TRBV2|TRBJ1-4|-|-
CASSDGKLFF
TGTGCCAGCAGTGATGGGAAACTGTTTTTT
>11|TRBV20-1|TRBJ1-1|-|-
CSASEVTEAFF
TGCAGTGCTAGCGAGGTTACTGAAGCTTTCTTT
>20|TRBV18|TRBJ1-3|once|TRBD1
CASSPLSSEGAFFSGNTIYF
TGTGCCAGCTCACCTTTAAGTTCGGAGGGGGCTTTTTTCTCTGGAAACACCATATATTTT
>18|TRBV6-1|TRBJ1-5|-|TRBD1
CASSDGGRGRFGNQPQHF
TGTGCCAGCAGTGATGGGGGCAGGGGGCGGTTCGGCAATCAGCCCCAGCATTTT
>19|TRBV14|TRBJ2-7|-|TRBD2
CASSQDRVGSGLADYEQYF
TGTGCCAGCAGCCAAGATCGCGTCGGTTCGGGACTAGCGGACTACGAGCAGTACTTC
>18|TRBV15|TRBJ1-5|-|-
CATSRDFLLPTSNQPQHF
TGTGCCACCAGCAGAGATTTTTTATTACCGACTAGCAATCAGCCCCAGCATTTT
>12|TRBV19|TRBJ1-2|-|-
CASSISNYGYTF
TGTGCCAGTAGTATATCGAACTATGGCTACACCTTC
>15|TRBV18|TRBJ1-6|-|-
CASSPTAGDNSPLHF
TGTGCCAGCTCGCCAACAGCGGGCGATAATTCACCCCTCCACTTT
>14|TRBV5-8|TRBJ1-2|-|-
CASSLYIPGGGYTF
TGTGCCAGCAGCCTATACATCCCCGGAGGCGGCTACACCTTC
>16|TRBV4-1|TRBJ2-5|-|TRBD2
CASSQRSGGVPETQYF
TGCGCCAGCAGCCAACGTAGCGGGGGGGTCCCAGAGACCCAGTACTTC
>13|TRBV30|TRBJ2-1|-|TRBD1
CAWRGQGSSPAFF
TGTGCCTGGAGGGGACAGGGGTCCTCTCCGGCGTTCTTC
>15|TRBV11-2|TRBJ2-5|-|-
CASTKMAGDHETQYF
TGTGCCAGCACCAAAATGGCAGGGGATCACGAGACCCAGTACTTC
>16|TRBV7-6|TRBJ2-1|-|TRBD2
CASSFSGGATYNEQFF
TGTGCCAGCAGCTTTAGCGGGGGGGCTACCTACAATGAGCAGTTCTTC
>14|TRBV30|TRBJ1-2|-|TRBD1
CAWSGDRRNYGYTF
TGTGCCTGGAGCGGGGACAGGCGTAACTATGGCTACACCTTC
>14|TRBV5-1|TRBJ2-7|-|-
CASKNGPSSYEQYF
TGCGCCAGCAAGAACGGGCCGAGCTCCTACGAGCAGTACTTC
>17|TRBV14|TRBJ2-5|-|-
CASSLAWGDKVRETQYF
TGTGCCAGCAGCCTAGCTTGGGGGGACAAAGTCCGGGAGACCCAGTACTTC
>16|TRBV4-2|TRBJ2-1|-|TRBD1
CASSQAGTGGWNEQFF
TGTGCCAGCAGCCAAGCCGGGACAGGGGGTTGGAATGAGCAGTTCTTC
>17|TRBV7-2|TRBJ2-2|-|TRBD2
CASSSRLAGANTGELFF
TGTGCCAGCAGCTCCAGACTAGCGGGGGCGAACACCGGGGAGCTGTTTTTT
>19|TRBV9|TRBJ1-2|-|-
CASSPTPDSVGRGDYGYTF
TGTGCCAGCAGCCCCACCCCTGACAGTGTGGGACGTGGAGACTATGGCTACACCTTC
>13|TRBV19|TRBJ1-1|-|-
CASSKTLNTEAFF
TGTGCCAGTAGTAAAACACTGAACACTGAAGCTTTCTTT
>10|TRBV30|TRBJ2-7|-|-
CAWGSYEQYF
TGTGCCTGGGGGTCCTACGAGCAGTACTTC
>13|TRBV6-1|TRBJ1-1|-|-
CASSPQGYTEAFF
TGTGCCAGCAGTCCTCAGGGGTATACTGAAGCTTTCTTT
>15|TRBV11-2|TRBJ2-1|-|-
CASSLGTASYNEQFF
TGTGCCAGCAGCTTAGGGACAGCCTCCTACAATGAGCAGTTCTTC
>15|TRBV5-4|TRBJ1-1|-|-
CASSLARSMNTEAFF
TGTGCCAGCAGCTTGGCCCGAAGTATGAACACTGAAGCTTTCTTT
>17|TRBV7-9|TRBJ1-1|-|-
CASSSPRWGAVNTEAFF
TGTGCCAGCAGCTCGCCCCGGTGGGGGGCGGTTAACACTGAAGCTTTCTTT
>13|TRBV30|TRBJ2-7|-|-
CAWSLRTVGEQYF
TGTGCCTGGAGTCTCCGGACGGTGGGCGAGCAGTACTTC
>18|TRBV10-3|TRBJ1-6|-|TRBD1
CAISDSDRGAPGNSPLHF
TGTGCCATCAGTGATTCCGACAGGGGAGCTCCGGGTAATTCACCCCTCCACTTT